The 21 T cell receptor beta chains below come from one sample, sequenced in a study of cytomegalovirus exposure and HLA in healthy donors. PCR primers comprised 60 Vbeta and 13 Jbeta primers. Sequencing used immunoSEQ multiplex PCR; TCRdb keeps in-frame clones, though not all of them. Of approximately 130,000 clones listed, 75% to 90% are singletons. The sequencing sample was made of PBMCs. All receptors come from a man in his forties in good health and CMV-seronegative.

This clone has a single count. J is TRBJ2-7 and V is TRBV11-3; 9 positions agree with TRBD1. V trimming: 5 bases; J trimming: 5 bases; junction bases outside the gene matches: 7. Germline V lookup: CDR1 SGHNT, CDR2 YENEEA. There are 14 residues in the CDR3. The CDR3 loop reads CASSPGQGNHEQYF. The CDR3 DNA is TGTGCCAGCAGCCCAGGACAGGGGAACCACGAGCAGTACTTC.

The genes are TRBV7-8 and TRBJ1-4; D remains ambiguous. The CDR3 sequence is 14 residues long. Germline CDR1 is SGHVS and CDR2 is FQNEAQ. The V gene lost 3 bases and the J gene lost 6 bases, with 11 bases spanning the gap. The CDR3 DNA is TGTGCCAGCAGCTTCATGAGATTTGATGAAAAACTGTTTTTT. Amino acid sequence: CASSFMRFDEKLFF.

The chain has TRBV27 and TRBJ1-1, with D possibly matching TRBD1 (5 bases). The germline CDR1 and CDR2 sequences are MNHEY and SMNVEV (reference sequence). The V and J ends lost 6 bases and 7 bases respectively, with 15 bases between them. This CDR3 comprises 13 residues. CDR3 coding DNA: TGTGCCAGCAGATACGGCCACAGGAATGAAGCTTTCTTT. Its translation: CASRYGHRNEAFF.

This clone was counted once. The chain combines TRBV19 with TRBJ2-7; 10 bases fit TRBD2. The CDR3 is 16 amino acids. In germline, CDR1 is LNHDA, CDR2 SQIVND (reference sequence). The V and J ends lost 0 bases and 3 bases, in that order; junction bases with no gene match: 5. The CDR3 region has the DNA TGTGCCAGTAGTATAGATGGAGCGGGAGGGTTCTACGAGCAGTACTTC. Translating it yields CASSIDGAGGFYEQYF.

Regarding this clone: At one of its ends the junction is not consistent with the germline gene, which may arise from a read error. J is TRBJ2-4 and V is TRBV2; 7 positions match TRBD1. CDR1 SNHLY and CDR2 FYNNEI come from the germline V gene. The CDR3 is made up of 14 amino acids. For the CDR3, the DNA is TGTGCCAGCAGACCGACAGGGACCAAAAACAGTCAGTACTTC. This codes for CASRPTGTKNSQYF.

Of note for this clone: A read error may produce the germline difference seen at one junction end. The V call is TRBV7-7, the J call TRBJ1-1, with 7 bases aligning to TRBD1. Per the germline V gene, CDR1 is SSHAT and CDR2 is FNYEAQ (reference sequence). The CDR3 has 15 amino acids. CDR3 in amino acids: CASSLWTGVNTEAFF. In nucleotides, the CDR3 is TGTGCTAGCAGCTTATGGACAGGAGTGAACACTGAAGCTTTCTTT.

Only a few counts were recorded for this clone. The J gene is TRBJ1-1, the V gene TRBV20-1, with D uncertain. Germline CDR1 reads DFQATT; CDR2 reads SNEGSKA (reference sequence). This CDR3 has 10 amino acids. The CDR3 loop reads CGEPRTEAFF. The CDR3, as DNA: TGCGGAGAGCCAAGGACTGAAGCTTTCTTT.

This chain uses TRBV5-1 with TRBJ2-7; TRBD2 agrees at 10 bases. J gave up 2 bases and V 4 bases, and 6 bases lay outside the gene matches. Germline V gene lookup returns CDR1 SGHRS and CDR2 YFSETQ. This CDR3 has 15 residues. CDR3: CASSLIAGGTYEQYF. The CDR3 bases are TGCGCCAGCAGCCTAATAGCGGGGGGAACCTACGAGCAGTACTTC.

This chain links TRBV7-9 with TRBJ1-5; 7 bases fit TRBD1. Judging by the DNA end, TRBJ2-3 fits better; the J call may be wrong. The CDR3 has 16 residues. The germline gives CDR1 SEHNR, CDR2 FQNEAQ (reference sequence). The CDR3 region has the DNA TGTGCCAGCAGCTCGGGACAGTCAGCGACCAATCAGCCCCAGTATTTT. Protein product: CASSSGQSATNQPQYF.

This clone was seen just once. The rearrangement uses TRBV2 and TRBJ2-1; tentative D call: TRBD2 (5 bases). Between the trimmed V and J ends, which lost 6 bases and 0 bases, there was a span of 9 bases. CDR1 is SNHLY, CDR2 FYNNEI, per germline. CDR3 size: 14 residues. CDR3 in amino acids: CASRLASSYNEQFF. The CDR3 DNA is TGTGCCAGCAGGTTAGCGAGCTCCTACAATGAGCAGTTCTTC.

This clone has a handful of counts. The chain joins TRBV5-6 to TRBJ1-1; 9 bases match TRBD1. After removal of 6 bases from V and 1 base from J, the junction contained 10 bases not matched to a gene. This CDR3 region has 16 residues. The V gene's germline CDR1 is SGHDT and CDR2 YYEEEE. The CDR3: CASKLLPGQGNTEAFF. The DNA for the CDR3 is TGTGCCAGCAAATTGCTCCCGGGACAGGGGAACACTGAAGCTTTCTTT.

The J gene is TRBJ2-2, the V gene TRBV29-1, with D perhaps matching TRBD1 (6 bases). CDR1 and CDR2 (germline): SQVTM, ANQGSEA. The CDR3 consists of 15 residues. Between the trimmed V and J ends, which lost 2 bases and 8 bases, there was a span of 18 bases. The chain's CDR3 is CSVEPGASARGELFF. The CDR3 DNA sequence: TGCAGCGTTGAACCAGGGGCCAGCGCGAGGGGGGAGCTGTTTTTT.

The CDR3 spells CASSKGGRASGYTF. In DNA, the CDR3 is TGTGCCAGCAGCAAAGGTGGCAGGGCTTCTGGCTACACCTTC. This chain links TRBV7-2 with TRBJ1-2; D possibly corresponds to TRBD1 (5 bases). The CDR3 spans 14 residues. The V end lost 5 bases, the J end lost 7 bases, and 17 bases lay between the germline ends. CDR1 SGHTA and CDR2 FQGNSA come from the germline V gene.

The chain links TRBV29-1 to TRBJ2-7, with D possibly TRBD2 on 5 matching bases. Germline assignment: CDR1 SQVTM and CDR2 ANQGSEA. The ends were cut back, 7 bases at V and 7 bases at J, with 14 bases in the middle. This CDR3 is built from 11 residues. The chain's CDR3 is CSAGVGEEQYF. The CDR3 nucleotides are TGCAGCGCCGGAGTCGGGGAGGAGCAGTACTTC.

The chain combines TRBV10-3 with TRBJ2-6, with 9 bases identical to TRBD1. Trimming at V came to 10 bases and at J to 0 bases, leaving 7 bases not matched to a gene. The germline V gene encodes CDR1 ENHRY and CDR2 SYGVKD. The CDR3 consists of 16 residues. CDR3 loop: CATTGTGSSGANVLTF. The CDR3 DNA reads as TGTGCCACCACGGGGACAGGGAGCTCTGGGGCCAACGTCCTGACTTTC.

The CDR3 is CASKREGLSGNTIYF. CDR3 nucleotide sequence: TGTGCCAGCAAGAGGGAGGGCCTATCTGGAAACACCATATATTTT. The gene calls are TRBV2 and TRBJ1-3; D is undetermined. Per germline, CDR1 SNHLY and CDR2 FYNNEI. The CDR3 contains 15 residues. The V end was cut by 7 bases, the J end by 1 base, with 14 bases between.

The CDR3 nucleotides are TGTGCCACCAGCACAGACTATAGCAATCAGCCCCAGCATTTT. Protein sequence: CATSTDYSNQPQHF. The chain has TRBV15 and TRBJ1-5; no clear D gene. The germline CDR1 and CDR2 sequences are LNHNV and YYDKDF (reference sequence). Trimming stripped 4 bases from V and 0 bases from J, with 7 bases between. The CDR3 extends over 14 amino acids. The full variable domain, rest sourced from reference TRBV15 and TRBJ1-5, is DAMVIQNPRYQVTQFGKPVTLSCSQTLNHNVMYWYQQKSSQAPKLLFHYYDKDFNNEADTPDNFQSRRPNTSFCFLDIRSPGLGDTAMYLCATSTDYSNQPQHFGDGTRLSIL.

The V call is TRBV6-1, the J call TRBJ2-7; possible D gene TRBD1, 5 bases. CDR3 size: 14 residues. V was clipped by 6 bases and J by 3 bases, with 15 bases between them. Germline assignment: CDR1 MNHNS and CDR2 SASEGT. CDR3 region: CASRVGDSFYEQYF. CDR3 nucleotides: TGTGCCAGCAGAGTGGGCGACAGTTTCTACGAGCAGTACTTC.

The chain couples TRBV4-3 to TRBJ1-3; D may be TRBD1 (6 bases). This CDR3 contains 17 residues. Germline CDR1 reads LGHNA; CDR2 reads YSLEER. Between the trimmed V and J ends, which lost 0 bases and 1 base, there was a span of 13 bases. CDR3 DNA sequence: TGCGCCAGCAGCCAAGATCGTTTAGGACAGTCTGGAAACACCATATATTTT. Encoded protein: CASSQDRLGQSGNTIYF.

The chain is built from TRBV7-2 and TRBJ2-6; no reliable D call. The CDR3 has 12 residues. V gave up 5 bases and J gave up 12 bases, with 11 bases separating them. The germline V gene has CDR1 SGHTA and CDR2 FQGNSA. In DNA, the CDR3 is TGTGCCAGCAGCCCCGACACCTTCGTCCTGACTTTC. As protein: CASSPDTFVLTF.

This chain joins TRBV19 and TRBJ1-2, with D maybe TRBD1 (5 bases). The CDR3 spans 15 residues. Trimming removed 5 bases at V and 2 bases at J, with 15 bases between. Germline V CDR1 and CDR2: LNHDA, SQIVND (reference sequence). The CDR3: CASSDRGAFNYGYTF. DNA of the CDR3: TGTGCCAGTAGTGACCGCGGGGCTTTCAACTATGGCTACACCTTC.